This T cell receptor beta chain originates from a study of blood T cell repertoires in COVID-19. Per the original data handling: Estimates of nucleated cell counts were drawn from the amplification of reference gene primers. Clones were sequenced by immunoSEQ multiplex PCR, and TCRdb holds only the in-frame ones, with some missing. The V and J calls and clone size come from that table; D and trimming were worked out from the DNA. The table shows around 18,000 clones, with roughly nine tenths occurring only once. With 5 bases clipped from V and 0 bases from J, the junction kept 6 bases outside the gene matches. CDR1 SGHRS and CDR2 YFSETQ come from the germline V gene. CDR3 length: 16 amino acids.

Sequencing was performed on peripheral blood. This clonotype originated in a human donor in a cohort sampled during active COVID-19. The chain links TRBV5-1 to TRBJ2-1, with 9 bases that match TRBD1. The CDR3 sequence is CASRGKQGASYNEQFF. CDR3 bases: TGCGCCAGCAGGGGCAAACAGGGGGCCTCCTACAATGAGCAGTTCTTC.